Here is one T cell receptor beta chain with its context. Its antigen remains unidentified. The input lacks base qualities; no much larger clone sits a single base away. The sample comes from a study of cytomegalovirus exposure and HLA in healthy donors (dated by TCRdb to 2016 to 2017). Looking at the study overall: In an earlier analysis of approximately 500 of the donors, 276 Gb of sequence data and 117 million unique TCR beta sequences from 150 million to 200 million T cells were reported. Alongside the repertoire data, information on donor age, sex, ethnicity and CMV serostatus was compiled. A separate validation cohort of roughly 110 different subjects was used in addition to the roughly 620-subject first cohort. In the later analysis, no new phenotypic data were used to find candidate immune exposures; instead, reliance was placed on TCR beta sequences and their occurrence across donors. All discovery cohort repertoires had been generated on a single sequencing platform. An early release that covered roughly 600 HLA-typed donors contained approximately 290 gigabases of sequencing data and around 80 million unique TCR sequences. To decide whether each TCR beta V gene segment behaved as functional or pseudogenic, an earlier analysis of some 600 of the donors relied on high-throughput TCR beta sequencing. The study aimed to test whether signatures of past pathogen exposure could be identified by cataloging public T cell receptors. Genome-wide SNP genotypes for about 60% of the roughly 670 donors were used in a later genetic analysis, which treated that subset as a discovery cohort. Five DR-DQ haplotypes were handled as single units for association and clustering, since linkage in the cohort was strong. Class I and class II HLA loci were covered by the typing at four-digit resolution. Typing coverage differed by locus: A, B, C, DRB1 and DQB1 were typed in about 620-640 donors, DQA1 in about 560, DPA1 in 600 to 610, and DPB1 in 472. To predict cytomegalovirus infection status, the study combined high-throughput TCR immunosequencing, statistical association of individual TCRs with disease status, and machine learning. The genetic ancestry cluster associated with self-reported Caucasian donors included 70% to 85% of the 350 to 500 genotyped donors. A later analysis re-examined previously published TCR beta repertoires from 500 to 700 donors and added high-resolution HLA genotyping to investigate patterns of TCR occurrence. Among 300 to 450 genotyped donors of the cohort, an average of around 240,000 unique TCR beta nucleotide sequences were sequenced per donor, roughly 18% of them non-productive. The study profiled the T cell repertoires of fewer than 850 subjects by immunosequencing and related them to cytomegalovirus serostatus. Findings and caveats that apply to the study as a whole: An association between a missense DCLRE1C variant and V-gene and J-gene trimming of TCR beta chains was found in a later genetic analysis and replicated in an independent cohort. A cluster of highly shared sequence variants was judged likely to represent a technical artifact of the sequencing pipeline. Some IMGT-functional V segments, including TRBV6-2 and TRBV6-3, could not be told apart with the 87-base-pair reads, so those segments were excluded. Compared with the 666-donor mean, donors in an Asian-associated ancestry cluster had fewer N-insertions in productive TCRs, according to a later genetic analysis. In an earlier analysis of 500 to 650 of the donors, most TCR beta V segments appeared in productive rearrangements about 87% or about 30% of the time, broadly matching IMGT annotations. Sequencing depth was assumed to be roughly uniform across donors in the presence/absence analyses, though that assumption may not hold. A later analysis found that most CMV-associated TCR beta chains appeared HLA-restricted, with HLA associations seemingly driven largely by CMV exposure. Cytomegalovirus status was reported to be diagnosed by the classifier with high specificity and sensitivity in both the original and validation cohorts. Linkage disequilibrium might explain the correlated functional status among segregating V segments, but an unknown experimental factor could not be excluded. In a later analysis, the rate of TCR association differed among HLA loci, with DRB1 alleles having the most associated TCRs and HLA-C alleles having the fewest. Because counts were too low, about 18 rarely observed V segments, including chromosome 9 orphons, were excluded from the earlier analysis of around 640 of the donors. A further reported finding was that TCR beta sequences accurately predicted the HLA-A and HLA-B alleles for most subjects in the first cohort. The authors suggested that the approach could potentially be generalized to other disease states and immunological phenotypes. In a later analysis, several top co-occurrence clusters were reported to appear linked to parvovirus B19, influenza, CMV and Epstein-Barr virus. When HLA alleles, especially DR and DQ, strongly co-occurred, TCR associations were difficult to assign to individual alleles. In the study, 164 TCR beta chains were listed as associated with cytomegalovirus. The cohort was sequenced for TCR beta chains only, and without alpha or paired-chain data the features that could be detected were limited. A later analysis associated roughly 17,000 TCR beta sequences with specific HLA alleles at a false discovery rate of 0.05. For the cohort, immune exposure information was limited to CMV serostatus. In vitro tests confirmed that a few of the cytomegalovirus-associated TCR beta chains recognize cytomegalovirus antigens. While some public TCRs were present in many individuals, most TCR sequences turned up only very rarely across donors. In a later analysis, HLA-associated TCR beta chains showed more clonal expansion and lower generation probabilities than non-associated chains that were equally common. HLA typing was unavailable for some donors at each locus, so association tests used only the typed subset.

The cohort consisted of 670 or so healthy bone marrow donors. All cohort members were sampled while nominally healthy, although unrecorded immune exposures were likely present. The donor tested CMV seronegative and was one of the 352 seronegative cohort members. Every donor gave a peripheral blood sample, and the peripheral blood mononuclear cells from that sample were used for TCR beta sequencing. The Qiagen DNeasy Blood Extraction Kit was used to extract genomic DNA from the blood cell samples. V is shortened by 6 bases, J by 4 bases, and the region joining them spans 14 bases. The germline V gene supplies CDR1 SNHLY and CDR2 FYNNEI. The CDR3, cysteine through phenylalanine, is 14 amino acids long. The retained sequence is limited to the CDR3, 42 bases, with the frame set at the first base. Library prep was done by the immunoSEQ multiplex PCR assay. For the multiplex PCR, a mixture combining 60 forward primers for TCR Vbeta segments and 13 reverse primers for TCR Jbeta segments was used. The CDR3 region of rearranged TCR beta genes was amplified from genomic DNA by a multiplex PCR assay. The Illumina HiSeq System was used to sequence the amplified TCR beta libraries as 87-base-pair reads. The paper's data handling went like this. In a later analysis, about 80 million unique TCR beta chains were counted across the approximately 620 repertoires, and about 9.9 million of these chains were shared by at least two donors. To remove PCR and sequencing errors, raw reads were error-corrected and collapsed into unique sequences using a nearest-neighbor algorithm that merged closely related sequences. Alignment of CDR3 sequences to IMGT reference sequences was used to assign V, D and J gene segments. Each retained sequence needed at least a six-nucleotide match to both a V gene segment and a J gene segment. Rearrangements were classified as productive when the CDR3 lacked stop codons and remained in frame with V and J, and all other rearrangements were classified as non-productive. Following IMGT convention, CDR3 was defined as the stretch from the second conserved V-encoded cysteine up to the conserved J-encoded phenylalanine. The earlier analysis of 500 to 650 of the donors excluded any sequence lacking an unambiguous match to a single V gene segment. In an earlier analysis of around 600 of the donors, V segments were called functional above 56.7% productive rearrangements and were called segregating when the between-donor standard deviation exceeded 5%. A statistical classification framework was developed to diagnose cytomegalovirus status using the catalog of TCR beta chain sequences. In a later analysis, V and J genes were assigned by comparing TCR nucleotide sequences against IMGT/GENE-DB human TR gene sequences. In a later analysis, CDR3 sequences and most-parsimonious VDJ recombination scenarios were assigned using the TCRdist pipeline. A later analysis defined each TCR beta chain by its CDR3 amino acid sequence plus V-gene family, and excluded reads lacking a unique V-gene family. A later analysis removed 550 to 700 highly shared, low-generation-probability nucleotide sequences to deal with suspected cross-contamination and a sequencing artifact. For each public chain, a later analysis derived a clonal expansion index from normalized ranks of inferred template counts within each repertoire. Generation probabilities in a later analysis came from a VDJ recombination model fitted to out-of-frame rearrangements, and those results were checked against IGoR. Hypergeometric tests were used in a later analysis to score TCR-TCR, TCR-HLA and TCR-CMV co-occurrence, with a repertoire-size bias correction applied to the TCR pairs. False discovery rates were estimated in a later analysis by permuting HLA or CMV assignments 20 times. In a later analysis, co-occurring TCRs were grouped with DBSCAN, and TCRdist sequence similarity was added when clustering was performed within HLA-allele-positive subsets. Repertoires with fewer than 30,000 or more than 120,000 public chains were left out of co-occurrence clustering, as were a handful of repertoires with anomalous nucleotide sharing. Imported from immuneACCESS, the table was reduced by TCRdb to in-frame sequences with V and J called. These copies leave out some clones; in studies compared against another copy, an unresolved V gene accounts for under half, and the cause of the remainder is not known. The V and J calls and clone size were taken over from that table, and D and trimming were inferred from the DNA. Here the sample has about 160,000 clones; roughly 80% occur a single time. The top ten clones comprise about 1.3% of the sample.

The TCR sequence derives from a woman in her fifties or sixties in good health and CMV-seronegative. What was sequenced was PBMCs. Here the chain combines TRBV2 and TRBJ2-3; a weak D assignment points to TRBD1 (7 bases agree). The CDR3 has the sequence CASRTGRGADTQYF. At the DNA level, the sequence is TGTGCCAGCAGGACCGGCAGGGGGGCAGATACGCAGTATTTT.